This TCR beta chain was sequenced for a study of blood T cell repertoires in COVID-19. Per the germline V gene, CDR1 is SGDLS and CDR2 is YYNGEE. Deletions cut 1 base from V and 4 bases from J, with 8 bases between. The CDR3 has 13 amino acids. Measured with immunoSEQ multiplex PCR; TCRdb has only the in-frame clones, and not every one. This sample yields hundreds of thousands of clones, of which about nine tenths are seen a single time; almost 4.5% belongs to the top ten. The receptor was derived from a man aged 50 to 60 with acute or convalescent COVID-19. The sequenced sample consisted of peripheral blood. This sequence joins TRBV9 and TRBJ1-1, with D unclear. Here the CDR3 DNA reads TGTGCCAGCAGCGTAACTGGGCCCACTGAAGCTTTCTTT. This translates into CASSVTGPTEAFF.